The 17 T cell receptor beta chains reported below all come from one sample, sequenced in a study of blood T cell repertoires in COVID-19. Sequenced by immunoSEQ multiplex PCR; TCRdb stores in-frame clones only, minus some. Among some 260,000 clones listed, nearly 90% were seen once. Sequenced input: peripheral blood. These receptors all stem from a human donor in a cohort sampled during active COVID-19.

The genes are TRBV5-1 and TRBJ1-1, with D uncertain. The CDR3 runs 14 residues. Per the germline V gene, CDR1 is SGHRS and CDR2 is YFSETQ. The V gene lost 1 base and the J gene lost 3 bases, with 10 bases spanning the gap. For the CDR3, the DNA is TGCGCCAGCAGCTTGACCGTCAGCGACACTGAAGCTTTCTTT. It encodes CASSLTVSDTEAFF.

This sequence joins TRBV2 and TRBJ1-2; D gene uncertain. The CDR3 is 12 amino acids. V was cut by 2 bases and J by 3 bases, with 4 bases left in between. CDR1 is SNHLY and CDR2 is FYNNEI in the germline V gene. The CDR3 DNA sequence: TGTGCCAGCAGTGAAACGGACTATGGCTACACCTTC. It codes for CASSETDYGYTF.

The chain is built from TRBV6-5 and TRBJ1-4, with D maybe TRBD1 (6 bases). The V end was cut by 6 bases, the J end by 7 bases, with 15 bases between. In germline, CDR1 is MNHEY, CDR2 SVGAGI. There are 14 residues in the CDR3. CDR3 coding DNA: TGTGCCAGCAGCAACAGGGTAGTCGGTGAAAAACTGTTTTTT. Amino acid sequence: CASSNRVVGEKLFF.

Only one count was recorded for this clone. The chain uses TRBV30 and TRBJ2-5; 7 nucleotides align to TRBD1. Germline-derived CDR1 and CDR2 are GTSNPN and SVGIG (reference sequence). There are 14 residues in the CDR3. After removal of 1 base from V and 6 bases from J, the junction contained 8 bases not matched to a gene. The CDR3 sequence: CAWSADRARKTQYF. The CDR3 nucleotides read TGTGCCTGGAGTGCCGACAGGGCGAGGAAGACCCAGTACTTC.

V usage is TRBV5-4 and J usage is TRBJ1-4; D not certain. Trimming shortened V by 4 bases and J by 7 bases, and 17 bases separated the two germline ends. This CDR3 has 15 amino acids. Germline values: CDR1 SGHNT, CDR2 YYREEE (reference sequence). The CDR3 sequence is CASSPYGLGSEKLFF. DNA of the CDR3: TGTGCCAGCAGCCCCTACGGGCTGGGGAGTGAAAAACTGTTTTTT.

V is TRBV6-2 or TRBV6-3 and J is TRBJ2-7; 7 nucleotides align to TRBD1. This CDR3 contains 14 residues. V was clipped by 5 bases and J by 4 bases; unmatched bases: 8. Germline V lookup: CDR1 MNHEY, CDR2 SVGEGT. The DNA for the CDR3 is TGTGCCAGCAGTCTAAGGGACAGCCGTTACGAGCAGTACTTC. Translating gives CASSLRDSRYEQYF.

The V and J genes are TRBV7-2 and TRBJ2-7; TRBD2 matches at 9 bases. Germline trimming cut 4 bases from V and 4 bases from J; bases unmatched to any gene: 8. This CDR3 has 15 amino acids. CDR1 is SGHTA, CDR2 FQGNSA, per germline. In DNA form, the CDR3 reads TGTGCCAGCAGCTCACTGGGGCTAGCGGGATACGAGCAGTACTTC. It is translated as CASSSLGLAGYEQYF.

The chain links TRBV6-5 to TRBJ1-2; 10 positions match TRBD1. CDR1 and CDR2 from the germline V gene are MNHEY and SVGAGI. This CDR3 is built from 16 residues. Trimming removed 0 bases from V and 3 bases from J; junction bases left unmatched: 4. CDR3 amino acids: CASSYSKTGGDYGYTF. The DNA for the CDR3 is TGTGCCAGCAGTTACTCGAAGACAGGGGGCGACTATGGCTACACCTTC.

V gene TRBV5-6 combines with J gene TRBJ2-7, with 11 bases lining up with TRBD2. V was clipped by 0 bases and J by 0 bases; unmatched bases: 2. CDR3 size: 16 residues. CDR1 and CDR2 from the germline V gene are SGHDT and YYEEEE. CDR3: CASSLALAGVSYEQYF. DNA of the CDR3: TGTGCCAGCAGCTTGGCACTAGCGGGAGTCTCCTACGAGCAGTACTTC.

The chain uses TRBV9 and TRBJ1-2, with a possible D match to TRBD1 (5 bases). This CDR3 has 15 amino acids. The germline CDR1 and CDR2 sequences are SGDLS and YYNGEE. V shed 4 bases and J shed 2 bases, with 15 bases lying between them. The CDR3 protein is CASSPQRGENYGYTF. The CDR3 bases are TGTGCCAGCAGCCCCCAGCGGGGGGAGAACTATGGCTACACCTTC.

The chain joins TRBV7-2 to TRBJ2-1; D not resolved. Trimming left V 4 bases short and J 7 bases short, with 8 bases between. This CDR3 region has 12 residues. Germline CDR1 and CDR2: SGHTA and FQGNSA. The CDR3 DNA follows: TGTGCCAGCAGCTCACCGCGGAATGAGCAGTTCTTC. This codes for CASSSPRNEQFF.

This chain links TRBV2 with TRBJ1-1, with unresolved D. Germline CDR1 SNHLY, CDR2 FYNNEI. Trimming took 7 bases from V and 4 from J, leaving 10 bases between them. The CDR3 loop spans 12 amino acids. The CDR3 DNA sequence: TGTGCCAGCACCGTCGGGAGCACTGAAGCTTTCTTT. It encodes CASTVGSTEAFF. Using reference TRBV2 and TRBJ1-1 for the parts outside the CDR3, the full variable domain is EPEVTQTPSHQVTQMGQEVILRCVPISNHLYFYWYRQILGQKVEFLVSFYNNEISEKSEIFDDQFSVERPDGSNFTLKIRSTKLEDSAMYFCASTVGSTEAFFGQGTRLTVV.

The rearrangement links TRBV7-2 to TRBJ1-4, with 8 bases matching TRBD1. The CDR3 totals 14 residues. Trimming cost V 4 bases and J 8 bases; bases outside gene matches: 6. Germline loops: CDR1 SGHTA, CDR2 FQGNSA. The CDR3 loop is CASSSQGADEKLFF. Written as DNA, the CDR3 is TGTGCCAGCAGCTCTCAGGGGGCCGACGAAAAACTGTTTTTT.

V usage is TRBV19 and J usage is TRBJ2-7; 9 positions match TRBD2. Trimming took 3 bases from V and 3 from J; bases not matched to a gene: 9. This CDR3 contains 16 residues. CDR1 and CDR2 from the germline V gene are LNHDA and SQIVND (reference sequence). Here the CDR3 reads CASSIAIAGAFYEQYF. The CDR3, as DNA: TGTGCCAGTAGTATTGCGATAGCGGGGGCCTTCTACGAGCAGTACTTC.

The chain has TRBV12-3 or TRBV12-4 and TRBJ1-1; the D is unclear. The germline V and J ends were trimmed by 6 bases and 11 bases, with 19 bases remaining between them. This CDR3 is 13 amino acids long. The CDR3 loop is CASSPRWAGRAFF. Here the CDR3 DNA reads TGTGCCAGCAGCCCCAGGTGGGCCGGGAGGGCTTTCTTT.

V and J are TRBV11-2 and TRBJ1-1; D might be TRBD1 (5 bases). Germline CDR1 reads SGHAT; CDR2 reads FQNNGV. The CDR3 consists of 14 residues. Trimming took off 7 bases at V and 5 bases at J, with 17 bases between the two ends. The CDR3: CASTSRAGRTEAFF. The CDR3, as DNA: TGTGCCAGCACCTCTCGGGCAGGGCGAACTGAAGCTTTCTTT.

The chain joins TRBV7-9 to TRBJ2-3; TRBD1 is a possible D gene (6 bases). V lost 2 bases, J lost 9 bases, and 15 bases lay in between. The CDR3 loop spans 14 amino acids. The germline gives CDR1 SEHNR, CDR2 FQNEAQ (reference sequence). The chain's CDR3 is CASSLSPQGQTQYF. CDR3 DNA sequence: TGTGCCAGCAGCTTAAGCCCCCAAGGACAGACGCAGTATTTT.